A single sample gave rise to the 8 T cell receptor beta chains below, sequenced in a study of control samples from healthy donors and cancer patients. Using immunoSEQ multiplex PCR, the repertoire was profiled, and TCRdb retains in-frame clones only, with some absent. The table lists roughly 89,000 clones, roughly 91% of them singletons. Material for sequencing was blood. Every receptor here comes from a man aged 50-60 years in good health.

This clone was observed once. V usage is TRBV18 and J usage is TRBJ2-3, with TRBD1 identical over 8 bases. CDR3 size: 16 residues. From germline, CDR1 is KGHSH and CDR2 LQKENI. The V segment lost 3 bases and the J segment 4 bases; nucleotides outside the gene matches: 9. The CDR3 is CASSPGTGKGADTQYF. CDR3 sequence (DNA): TGTGCCAGCTCACCTGGGACAGGAAAGGGGGCAGATACGCAGTATTTT.

The J gene is TRBJ2-2, the V gene TRBV11-2, with 8 bases matching TRBD1. Germline lookup yields CDR1 SGHAT and CDR2 FQNNGV. V was pared by 1 base and J by 4 bases, with 8 bases of the junction left unmatched. The CDR3 totals 17 residues. The CDR3 reads CASSLGSTGGITGELFF. CDR3 bases: TGTGCCAGCAGCTTAGGGAGTACAGGGGGTATCACCGGGGAGCTGTTTTTT.

The J gene is TRBJ1-1, the V gene TRBV5-6; the D is unclear. V was cut by 0 bases and J by 2 bases, with 5 bases left in between. CDR3 length equals 13 residues. Germline V CDR1 and CDR2: SGHDT, YYEEEE. Written as DNA, the CDR3 is TGTGCCAGCAGCTTGGGGGGAAACACTGAAGCTTTCTTT. Translation gives CASSLGGNTEAFF.

J is TRBJ1-1 and V is TRBV9; D is possibly TRBD1 (5 bases). With 0 bases removed from V and 0 bases from J, the gap between germline ends came to 6 bases. Germline V gene lookup returns CDR1 SGDLS and CDR2 YYNGEE. The CDR3 covers 14 residues. The CDR3 DNA sequence: TGTGCCAGCAGCGTAGCAGGGTTGAACACTGAAGCTTTCTTT. It is translated as CASSVAGLNTEAFF.

V is TRBV13 and J is TRBJ2-7; 8 bases line up with TRBD1. J gave up 6 bases and V 1 base, and 5 bases lay outside the gene matches. The CDR3 runs to 14 residues. From germline, CDR1 is PRHDT and CDR2 FYEKMQ (reference sequence). CDR3 bases: TGTGCCAGCAGCTTAGACGGACAGGGAACCGAGCAGTACTTC. Its protein is CASSLDGQGTEQYF.

This clone is a singleton in its sample. The CDR3 is CASSQAQAFGTGNTIYF. The DNA for the CDR3 is TGCGCCAGCAGCCAAGCCCAGGCGTTCGGCACTGGAAACACCATATATTTT. This chain joins TRBV4-1 and TRBJ1-3; D call uncertain. CDR3 length: 17 amino acids. Germline values: CDR1 MGHRA, CDR2 YSYEKL. V lost 1 base and J 2 bases, leaving 15 bases between the germline ends.

The V and J genes are TRBV27 and TRBJ1-6, with 7 bases fitting TRBD1. Unmatched junction bases numbered 11, after V lost 5 bases and J lost 7 bases. Germline V gives CDR1 MNHEY, CDR2 SMNVEV (reference sequence). This CDR3 comprises 16 residues. CDR3 amino acids: CASSLRRTGANSPLHF. The CDR3 DNA reads as TGTGCCAGCAGTCTGCGCAGGACAGGAGCGAATTCACCCCTCCACTTT.

The CDR3 region has the DNA TGTGCCACCAGCATACGACAGGGGGTGGGCAATGAGCAGTTCTTC. Its protein is CATSIRQGVGNEQFF. The gene calls are TRBV15 and TRBJ2-1; 9 bases are a match to TRBD1. The CDR3 has 15 residues. Per the germline V gene, CDR1 is LNHNV and CDR2 is YYDKDF (reference sequence). Unmatched junction bases numbered 7, after V lost 4 bases and J lost 6 bases.